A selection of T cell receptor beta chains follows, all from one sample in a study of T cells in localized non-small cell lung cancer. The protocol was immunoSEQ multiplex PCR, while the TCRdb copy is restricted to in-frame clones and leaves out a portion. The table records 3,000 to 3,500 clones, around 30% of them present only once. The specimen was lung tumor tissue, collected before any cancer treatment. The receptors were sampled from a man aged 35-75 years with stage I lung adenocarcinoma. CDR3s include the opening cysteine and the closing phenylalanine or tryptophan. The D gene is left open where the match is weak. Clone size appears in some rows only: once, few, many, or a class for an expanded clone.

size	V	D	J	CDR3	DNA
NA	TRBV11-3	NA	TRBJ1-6	CASSPRAAGDHNSPLHF	TGTGCCAGCAGCCCTAGAGCAGCAGGGGACCATAATTCACCCCTCCACTTT
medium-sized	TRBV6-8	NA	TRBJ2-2	CASRLPRGISTGELFF	TGTGCCAGCAGATTACCTAGGGGTATCAGCACCGGGGAGCTGTTTTTT
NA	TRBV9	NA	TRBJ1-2	CASSLFTGPHGYTF	TGTGCCAGCAGCCTCTTTACGGGTCCTCATGGCTACACCTTC
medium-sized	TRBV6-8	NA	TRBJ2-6	CASSYNSGANVLTF	TGTGCCAGCAGTTACAACTCTGGGGCCAACGTCCTGACTTTC
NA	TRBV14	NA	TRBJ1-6	CASSQPGTDSPLHF	TGTGCCAGCAGCCAACCTGGAACGGATTCACCCCTCCACTTT
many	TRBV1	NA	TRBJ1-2	CASSPADGPGGYTF	TGCGCCAGCAGCCCCGCTGACGGCCCGGGAGGCTACACCTTC
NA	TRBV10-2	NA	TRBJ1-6	CATLGPWNSPLHF	TGCGCCACCCTGGGTCCCTGGAATTCACCCCTCCACTTT
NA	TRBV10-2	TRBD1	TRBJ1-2	CASSESLQGDSNGYTF	TGCGCCAGCAGTGAGTCTTTACAGGGGGATAGTAATGGCTACACCTTC
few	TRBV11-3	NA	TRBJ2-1	CASSAGQSYNEQFF	TGTGCCAGCAGCGCGGGACAGTCCTACAATGAGCAGTTCTTC
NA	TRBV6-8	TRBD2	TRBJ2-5	CASSYSTSLAGGRDRETQYF	TGTGCCAGCAGTTACTCCACTTCGCTAGCGGGGGGTCGTGATAGGGAGACCCAGTACTTC
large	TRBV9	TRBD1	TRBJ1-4	CASSALTGDNEKLFF	TGTGCCAGCAGTGCGCTGACAGGGGATAATGAAAAACTGTTTTTT
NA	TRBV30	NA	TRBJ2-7	CAWSQQGREQYF	TGTGCCTGGAGTCAACAGGGCCGCGAGCAGTACTTC
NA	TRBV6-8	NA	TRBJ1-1	CASSKGFINTEAFF	TGTGCCAGCAGTAAGGGATTCATAAACACTGAAGCTTTCTTT
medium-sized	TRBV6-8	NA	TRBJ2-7	CASSSPGLSYEQYF	TGTGCCAGCAGTTCCCCGGGCCTCTCCTACGAGCAGTACTTC
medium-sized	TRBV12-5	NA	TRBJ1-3	CASGPGASAGGGNTIYF	TGTGCTAGTGGACCCGGCGCGTCGGCCGGCGGTGGAAACACCATATATTTT
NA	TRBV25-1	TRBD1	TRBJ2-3	CASSDPQGPIFTDTQYF	TGTGCCAGCAGTGACCCACAGGGGCCTATTTTCACAGATACGCAGTATTTT
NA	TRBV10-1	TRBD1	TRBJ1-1	CASSRDRVAEAFF	TGCGCCAGCAGCCGGGACAGGGTCGCTGAAGCTTTCTTT
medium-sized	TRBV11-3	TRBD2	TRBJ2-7	CASSSRGVRSGEQYF	TGTGCCAGCAGCTCCCGGGGGGTGAGGTCGGGCGAGCAGTACTTC
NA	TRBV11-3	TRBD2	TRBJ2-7	CASRERGLALYEQYF	TGTGCCAGCAGGGAAAGGGGACTAGCGCTCTACGAGCAGTACTTC
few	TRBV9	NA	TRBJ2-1	CASSVGGGPYNEQFF	TGTGCCAGCAGCGTAGGGGGGGGCCCCTACAATGAGCAGTTCTTC
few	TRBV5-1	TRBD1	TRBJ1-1	CASSFTGTGATEAFF	TGCGCCAGCAGCTTTACCGGGACAGGGGCCACTGAAGCTTTCTTT
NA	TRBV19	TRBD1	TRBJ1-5	CASSPDREQPQHF	TGTGCCAGTAGTCCGGACAGGGAGCAGCCCCAGCATTTT
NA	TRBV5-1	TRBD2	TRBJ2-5	CASSLGGLAGNQETQYF	TGCGCCAGCAGCTTGGGAGGACTAGCGGGGAACCAAGAGACCCAGTACTTC
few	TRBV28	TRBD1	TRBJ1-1	CASRSPRGATEAFF	TGTGCCAGCAGGTCTCCCAGGGGGGCTACTGAAGCTTTCTTT
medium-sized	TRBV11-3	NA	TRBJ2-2	CASRPGTAGTGELFF	TGTGCCAGCAGGCCAGGGACGGCCGGTACCGGGGAGCTGTTTTTT
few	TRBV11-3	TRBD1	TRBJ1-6	CASSPRQGAGTPLHF	TGTGCCAGCAGCCCGAGACAGGGAGCAGGGACACCCCTCCACTTT
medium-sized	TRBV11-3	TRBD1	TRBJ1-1	CASSFTGAEGEAFF	TGTGCCAGCAGTTTTACAGGGGCGGAGGGTGAAGCTTTCTTT
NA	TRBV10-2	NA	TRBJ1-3	CASSADRRGNTIYF	TGCGCCAGCAGCGCCGACAGGCGCGGAAACACCATATATTTT
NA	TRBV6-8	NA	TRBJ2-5	CASARASETQYF	TGTGCCAGCGCTCGCGCATCAGAGACCCAGTACTTC
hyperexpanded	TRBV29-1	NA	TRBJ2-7	CSVVKGGLSEQYF	TGCAGCGTCGTTAAGGGGGGACTCTCCGAGCAGTACTTC
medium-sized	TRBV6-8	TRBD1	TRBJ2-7	CASIRTGGSYEQYF	TGTGCCAGCATTAGGACAGGGGGGTCCTACGAGCAGTACTTC
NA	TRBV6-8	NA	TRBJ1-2	CASRPGLANYGYTF	TGTGCCAGCAGACCGGGACTTGCTAACTATGGCTACACCTTC
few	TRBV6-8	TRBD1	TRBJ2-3	CASSEETGSPPDTQYF	TGTGCCAGCAGCGAGGAGACAGGGAGCCCCCCAGATACGCAGTATTTT
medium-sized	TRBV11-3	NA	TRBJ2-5	CASSLILSQETQYF	TGTGCCAGCAGCTTAATCCTATCCCAAGAGACCCAGTACTTC
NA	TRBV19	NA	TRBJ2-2	CASSIEAGSLLTGELFF	TGTGCCAGTAGTATAGAGGCAGGGTCTCTTCTGACCGGGGAGCTGTTTTTT
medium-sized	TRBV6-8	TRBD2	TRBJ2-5	CASSGLAGGQETQYF	TGTGCCAGCAGTGGACTAGCGGGGGGGCAAGAGACCCAGTACTTC
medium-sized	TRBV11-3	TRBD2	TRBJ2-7	CASSFTSGGGEQYF	TGTGCCAGCAGCTTCACTAGCGGGGGTGGCGAGCAGTACTTC